The present T cell receptor (beta chain) was sequenced within a study of identical twins. Overall study results and limits: Models predicted too little out-of-frame TCR alpha sharing in monozygotic twins. Cord blood beta clonotypes that were abundant carried fewer insertions, and memory repertoires showed no such trend.

MiXCR was run by TCRdb on the 5' RACE reads, yielding one entry per CDR3 protein. This sample has 400,000 to 550,000 distinct CDR3 sequences, with about 20% found just once. This CDR3 spans 12 amino acids. Per the germline V gene, CDR1 is SQVTM and CDR2 is ANQGSEA. A note on this clonotype: Its antigen is unknown.

This sample was also put to use in a study of T cells expressing NK-cell markers. As reported in that work: With respect to HCMV, most of the eight sequenced donors were seropositive, and one was seronegative. Dominant NKG2C+ clonotypes made up about 1.0-8% of CD8+ T cells in more than 5 donors.

The TCR comes from a young woman in good health. The chain employs TRBV29-1 and TRBJ1-1, with TRBD1 as a possible D gene (6 bases). The source material was CD4+ T cells sorted from blood. The CDR3: CTGGNLGTEAFF. CDR3 bases: TGCACCGGGGGCAATCTTGGCACTGAAGCTTTCTTT.